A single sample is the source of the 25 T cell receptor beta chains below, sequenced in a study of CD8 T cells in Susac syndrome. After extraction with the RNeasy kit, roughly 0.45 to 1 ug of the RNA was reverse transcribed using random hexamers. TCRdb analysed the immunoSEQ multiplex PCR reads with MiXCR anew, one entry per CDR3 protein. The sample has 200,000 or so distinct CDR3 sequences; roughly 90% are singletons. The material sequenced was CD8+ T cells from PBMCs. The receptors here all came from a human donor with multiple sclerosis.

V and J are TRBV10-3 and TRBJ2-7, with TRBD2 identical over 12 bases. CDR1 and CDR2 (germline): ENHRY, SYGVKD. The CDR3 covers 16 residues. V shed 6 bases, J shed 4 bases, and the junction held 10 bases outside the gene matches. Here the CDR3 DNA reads TGTGCCATCAGCTTTGCCGGGACTAGCGGGTGGTACGAGCAGTACTTC. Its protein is CAISFAGTSGWYEQYF.

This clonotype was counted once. The CDR3 DNA reads TGTGCCAAGCAACCGGGACAGATGGGGGATGGCTACACCTTC. As protein: CAKQPGQMGDGYTF. This chain uses TRBV24-1 with TRBJ1-2; 7 nucleotides match TRBD1. The V gene end was trimmed by 11 bases and the J gene end by 6 bases; junction bases not matched to a gene: 14. This CDR3 has 14 amino acids. Germline V lookup: CDR1 KGHDR, CDR2 SFDVKD.

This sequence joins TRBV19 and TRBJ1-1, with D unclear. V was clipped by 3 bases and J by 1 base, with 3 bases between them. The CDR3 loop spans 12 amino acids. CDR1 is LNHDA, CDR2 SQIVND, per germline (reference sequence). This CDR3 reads CASSIPNTEAFF. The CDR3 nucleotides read TGTGCCAGTAGTATTCCGAACACTGAAGCTTTCTTT.

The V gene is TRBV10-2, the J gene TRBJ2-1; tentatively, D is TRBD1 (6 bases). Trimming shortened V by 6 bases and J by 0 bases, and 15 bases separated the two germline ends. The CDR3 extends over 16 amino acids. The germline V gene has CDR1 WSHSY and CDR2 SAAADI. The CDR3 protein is CASRSGQRRSYNEQFF. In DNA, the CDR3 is TGCGCCAGCAGGTCGGGACAACGTCGCTCCTACAATGAGCAGTTCTTC.

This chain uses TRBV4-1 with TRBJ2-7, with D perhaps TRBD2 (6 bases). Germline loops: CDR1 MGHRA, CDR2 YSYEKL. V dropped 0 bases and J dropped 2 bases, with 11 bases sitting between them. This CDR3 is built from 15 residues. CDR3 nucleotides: TGCGCCAGCAGCCAAGATCCGGGACTGACCTACGAGCAGTACTTC. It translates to CASSQDPGLTYEQYF.

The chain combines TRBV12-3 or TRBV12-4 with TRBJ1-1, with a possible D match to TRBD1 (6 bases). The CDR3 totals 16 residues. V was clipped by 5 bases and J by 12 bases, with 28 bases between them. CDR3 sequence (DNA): TGTGCCAGCAGTGGGACACAGTTTTTAATTTCCGAGACCTCTTTCTTT. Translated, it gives CASSGTQFLISETSFF.

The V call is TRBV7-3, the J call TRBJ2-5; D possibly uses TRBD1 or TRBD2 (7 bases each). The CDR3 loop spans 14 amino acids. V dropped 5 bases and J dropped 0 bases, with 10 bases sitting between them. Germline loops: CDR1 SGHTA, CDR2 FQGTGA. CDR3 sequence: CASSQGGNQETQYF. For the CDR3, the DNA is TGTGCCAGCAGCCAGGGGGGGAACCAAGAGACCCAGTACTTC.

The CDR3 spells CASSPLDRATNQPQHF. The CDR3 DNA is TGTGCCAGCAGCCCGTTGGACAGGGCGACAAATCAGCCCCAGCATTTT. J is TRBJ1-5 and V is TRBV7-8, with 8 bases aligning to TRBD1. Germline-derived CDR1 and CDR2 are SGHVS and FQNEAQ. This CDR3 is 16 amino acids long. With V trimmed by 5 bases and J by 4 bases, 10 bases remained unmatched. Full variable domain (missing parts from reference TRBV7-8 and TRBJ1-5): GAGVSQSPRYKVAKRGQDVALRCDPISGHVSLFWYQQALGQGPEFLTYFQNEAQLDKSGLPSDRFFAERPEGSVSTLKIQRTQQEDSAVYLCASSPLDRATNQPQHFGDGTRLSIL.

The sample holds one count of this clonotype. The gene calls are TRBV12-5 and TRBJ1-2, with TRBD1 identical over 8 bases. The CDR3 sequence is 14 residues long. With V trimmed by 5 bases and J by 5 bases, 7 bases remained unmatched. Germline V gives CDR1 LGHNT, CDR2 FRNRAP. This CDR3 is CASGPATGEYGYTF. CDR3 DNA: TGTGCTAGTGGTCCGGCGACAGGGGAGTATGGCTACACCTTC.

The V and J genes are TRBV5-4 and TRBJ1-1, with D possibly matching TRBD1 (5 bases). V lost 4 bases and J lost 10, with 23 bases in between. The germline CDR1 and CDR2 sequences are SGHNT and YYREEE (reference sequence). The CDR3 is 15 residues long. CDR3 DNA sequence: TGTGCCAGCAGCCAGAACCCCTCAACAGGATCGACAGCTTTCTTT. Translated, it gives CASSQNPSTGSTAFF.

CDR3 sequence reads: CASSSWGGASDTQYF. In nucleotides, the CDR3 is TGTGCCAGCAGCTCCTGGGGGGGGGCGTCAGATACGCAGTATTTT. The rearrangement uses TRBV13 and TRBJ2-3; D might be TRBD2 (7 bases). Trimming left V 4 bases short and J 4 bases short, with 15 bases between. The CDR3 is 15 residues long. The germline V gene has CDR1 PRHDT and CDR2 FYEKMQ (reference sequence).

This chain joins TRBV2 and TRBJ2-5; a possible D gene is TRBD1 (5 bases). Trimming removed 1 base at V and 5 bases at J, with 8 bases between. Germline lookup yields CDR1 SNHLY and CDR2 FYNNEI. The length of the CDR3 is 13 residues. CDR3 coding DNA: TGTGCCAGCAGTGAAGGGGGCGAGGAGACCCAGTACTTC. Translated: CASSEGGEETQYF. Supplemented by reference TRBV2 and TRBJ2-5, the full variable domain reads EPEVTQTPSHQVTQMGQEVILRCVPISNHLYFYWYRQILGQKVEFLVSFYNNEISEKSEIFDDQFSVERPDGSNFTLKIRSTKLEDSAMYFCASSEGGEETQYFGPGTRLLVL.

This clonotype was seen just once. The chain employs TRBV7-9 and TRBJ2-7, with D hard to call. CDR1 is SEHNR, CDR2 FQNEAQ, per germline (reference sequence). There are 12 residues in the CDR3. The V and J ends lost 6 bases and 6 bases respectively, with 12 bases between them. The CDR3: CASRRDRREQYF. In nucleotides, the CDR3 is TGTGCCAGCAGGCGAGATCGGCGCGAGCAGTACTTC. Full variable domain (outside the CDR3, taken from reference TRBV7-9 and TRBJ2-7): DTGVSQNPRHKITKRGQNVTFRCDPISEHNRLYWYRQTLGQGPEFLTYFQNEAQLEKSRLLSDRFSAERPKGSFSTLEIQRTEQGDSAMYLCASRRDRREQYFGPGTRLTVT.

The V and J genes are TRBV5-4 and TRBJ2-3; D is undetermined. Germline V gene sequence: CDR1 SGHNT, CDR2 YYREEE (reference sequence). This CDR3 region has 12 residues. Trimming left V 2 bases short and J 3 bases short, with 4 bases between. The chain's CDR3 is CASSLTTDTQYF. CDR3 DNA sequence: TGTGCCAGCAGCTTAACGACAGATACGCAGTATTTT.

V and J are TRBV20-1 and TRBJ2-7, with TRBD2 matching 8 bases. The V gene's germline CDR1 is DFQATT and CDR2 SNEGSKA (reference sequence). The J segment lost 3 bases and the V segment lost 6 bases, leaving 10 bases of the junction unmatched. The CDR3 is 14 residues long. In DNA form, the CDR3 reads TGCAGTGCGAGACGACTAGCGATTCGCTACGAGCAGTACTTC. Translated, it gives CSARRLAIRYEQYF.

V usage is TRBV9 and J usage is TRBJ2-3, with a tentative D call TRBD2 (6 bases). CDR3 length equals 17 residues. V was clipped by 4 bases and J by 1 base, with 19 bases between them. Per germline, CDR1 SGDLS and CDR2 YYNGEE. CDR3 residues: CASSNPTGEERTDTQYF. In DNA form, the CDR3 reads TGTGCCAGCAGCAACCCGACTGGGGAGGAGCGCACAGATACGCAGTATTTT.

CDR3 amino acids: CATSTSGVSRDTQYF. As DNA, the CDR3 is TGTGCCACCTCAACTAGCGGGGTATCAAGAGATACGCAGTATTTT. The chain has TRBV15 and TRBJ2-3, with 10 bases identical to TRBD2. Germline V CDR1 and CDR2: LNHNV, YYDKDF (reference sequence). V lost 8 bases and J lost 5; bases outside the gene matches: 10. The CDR3 totals 15 residues.

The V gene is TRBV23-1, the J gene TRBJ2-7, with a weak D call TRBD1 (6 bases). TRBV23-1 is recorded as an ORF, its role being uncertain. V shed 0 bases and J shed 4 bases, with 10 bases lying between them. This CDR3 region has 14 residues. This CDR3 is CASSQSMDSYEQYF. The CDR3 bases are TGCGCCAGCAGTCAATCGATGGACAGTTACGAGCAGTACTTC.

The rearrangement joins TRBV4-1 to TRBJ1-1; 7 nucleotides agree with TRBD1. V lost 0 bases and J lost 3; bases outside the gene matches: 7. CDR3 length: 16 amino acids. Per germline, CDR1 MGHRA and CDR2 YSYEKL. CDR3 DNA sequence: TGCGCCAGCAGCCAAGAAGAGGGGCAGGGGGACACTGAAGCTTTCTTT. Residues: CASSQEEGQGDTEAFF.

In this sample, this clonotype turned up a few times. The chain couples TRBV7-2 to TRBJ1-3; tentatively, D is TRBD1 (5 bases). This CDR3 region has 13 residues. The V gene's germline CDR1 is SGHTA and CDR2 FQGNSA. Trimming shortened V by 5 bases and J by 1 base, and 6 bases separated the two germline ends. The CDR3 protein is CASSRGSGNTIYF. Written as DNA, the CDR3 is TGTGCCAGCAGCCGGGGGTCTGGAAACACCATATATTTT.

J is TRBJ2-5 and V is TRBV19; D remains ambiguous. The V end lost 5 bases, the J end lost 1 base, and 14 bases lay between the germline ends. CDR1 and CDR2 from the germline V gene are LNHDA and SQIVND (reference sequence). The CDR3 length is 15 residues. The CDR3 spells CASSFSELTQETQYF. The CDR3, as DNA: TGTGCCAGTAGTTTCTCCGAATTAACCCAAGAGACCCAGTACTTC.

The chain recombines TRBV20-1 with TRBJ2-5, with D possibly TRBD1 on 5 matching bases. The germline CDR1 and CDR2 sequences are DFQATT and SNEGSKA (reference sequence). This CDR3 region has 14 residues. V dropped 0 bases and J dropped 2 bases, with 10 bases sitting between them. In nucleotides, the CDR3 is TGCAGTGCTAGAGATAACAGGCCTCAAGAGACCCAGTACTTC. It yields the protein CSARDNRPQETQYF.

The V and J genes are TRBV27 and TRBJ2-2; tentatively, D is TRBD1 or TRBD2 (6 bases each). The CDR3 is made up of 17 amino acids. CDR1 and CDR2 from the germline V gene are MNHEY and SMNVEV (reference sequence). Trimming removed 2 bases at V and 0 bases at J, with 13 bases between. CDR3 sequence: CASSLTVGGSNTGELFF. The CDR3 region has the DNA TGTGCCAGCAGTTTAACCGTCGGGGGCTCGAACACCGGGGAGCTGTTTTTT.

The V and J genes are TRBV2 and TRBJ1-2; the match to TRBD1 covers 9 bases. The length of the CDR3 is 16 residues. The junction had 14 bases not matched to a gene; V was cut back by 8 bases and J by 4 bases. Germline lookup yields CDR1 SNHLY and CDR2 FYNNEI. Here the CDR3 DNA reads TGTGCCAGCTGGGGGAGCGGACAGGGGTCCGGCTATGGCTACACCTTC. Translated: CASWGSGQGSGYGYTF.

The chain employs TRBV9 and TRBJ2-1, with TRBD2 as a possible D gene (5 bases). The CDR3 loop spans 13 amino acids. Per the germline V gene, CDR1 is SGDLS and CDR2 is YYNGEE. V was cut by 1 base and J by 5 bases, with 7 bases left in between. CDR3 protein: CASSVPGNNEQFF. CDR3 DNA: TGTGCCAGCAGCGTACCCGGGAACAATGAGCAGTTCTTC.